These 18 T cell receptor beta chains were sequenced from one sample in a study of blood T cells in healthy people across ages. A second PCR, run for about 7 to 11 cycles, used a sample-barcoded 5' primer plus a J-beta primer mix. MiXCR, applied by TCRdb to the 5' RACE reads, yields one record per CDR3 protein. The table lists hundreds of thousands of distinct CDR3 sequences, approximately 49% of them singletons. Material for sequencing was blood. The receptors shown here come from a woman aged 55-70 years in good health.

This rearrangement joins TRBV3-1 to TRBJ2-5; a weak D match, TRBD1 (6 bases). Trimming shortened V by 5 bases and J by 1 base, and 8 bases separated the two germline ends. This CDR3 spans 13 amino acids. From germline, CDR1 is LGHDT and CDR2 YNNKEL (reference sequence). The CDR3 nucleotides are TGTGCCAGCAGCGGGACAACCCAAGAGACCCAGTACTTC. This encodes CASSGTTQETQYF.

V and J are TRBV19 and TRBJ2-1; TRBD2 is a possible D gene (5 bases). CDR3 length equals 15 residues. The germline V gene has CDR1 LNHDA and CDR2 SQIVND (reference sequence). V was clipped by 6 bases and J by 2 bases, with 14 bases between them. This CDR3 reads CASSVTSLPYNEQFF. The CDR3 DNA follows: TGTGCCAGTAGCGTCACTAGTCTGCCCTACAATGAGCAGTTCTTC.

This clonotype was counted only a few times. The chain couples TRBV9 to TRBJ2-1; 7 bases match TRBD2. There are 15 residues in the CDR3. Germline trimming cut 0 bases from V and 2 bases from J; bases unmatched to any gene: 2. Germline CDR1 reads SGDLS; CDR2 reads YYNGEE. CDR3 DNA sequence: TGTGCCAGCAGCGTAGACGGGAGGCCCTACAATGAGCAGTTCTTC. Its protein is CASSVDGRPYNEQFF.

The chain employs TRBV29-1 and TRBJ2-3; TRBD2 aligns across 13 bases. The germline gives CDR1 SQVTM, CDR2 ANQGSEA. Germline trimming cut 7 bases from V and 4 bases from J; bases unmatched to any gene: 14. This CDR3 contains 17 residues. CDR3 in amino acids: CSAKSNRLAGGADTQYF. For the CDR3, the DNA is TGCAGCGCCAAAAGCAACCGACTAGCGGGAGGCGCAGATACGCAGTATTTT.

V is TRBV2 and J is TRBJ2-7, with D perhaps TRBD1 or TRBD2 (5 bases each). This CDR3 spans 13 amino acids. Deletions cut 6 bases from V and 3 bases from J, with 12 bases between. Germline V gene sequence: CDR1 SNHLY, CDR2 FYNNEI. The CDR3 coding sequence is TGTGCCAGCAGGGGGACCTCGGGCTACGAGCAGTACTTC. Translation gives CASRGTSGYEQYF.

CDR3 region: CASSSRTGGGTQYF. CDR3 DNA: TGTGCCAGCAGTTCCAGGACAGGGGGCGGGACCCAGTACTTC. The genes are TRBV27 and TRBJ2-5; 11 bases agree with TRBD1. Per the germline V gene, CDR1 is MNHEY and CDR2 is SMNVEV (reference sequence). V shed 4 bases, J shed 7 bases, and the junction held 5 bases outside the gene matches. This CDR3 spans 14 amino acids.

CDR3 loop: CSVEQVPYEQYF. CDR3 coding DNA: TGCAGCGTTGAGCAAGTCCCCTACGAGCAGTACTTC. The chain has TRBV29-1 and TRBJ2-7; D unresolved. There are 12 residues in the CDR3. The germline CDR1 and CDR2 sequences are SQVTM and ANQGSEA. V was trimmed by 3 bases and J by 2 bases, leaving 8 bases between them.

This clonotype was detected once. The chain couples TRBV2 to TRBJ2-5; 10 nucleotides agree with TRBD2. The germline CDR1 and CDR2 sequences are SNHLY and FYNNEI. CDR3 length equals 15 residues. V was pared by 2 bases and J by 4 bases, with 4 bases of the junction left unmatched. CDR3 loop: CASSESSGSTETQYF. The CDR3 nucleotides are TGTGCCAGCAGTGAATCTAGCGGGAGTACAGAGACCCAGTACTTC.

This rearrangement joins TRBV20-1 to TRBJ2-1; D uncertain. Germline assignment: CDR1 DFQATT and CDR2 SNEGSKA (reference sequence). V shed 0 bases and J shed 6 bases, with 9 bases lying between them. The CDR3 runs to 13 residues. This chain's CDR3 is CSARDTRVNEQFF. The DNA for the CDR3 is TGCAGTGCTAGAGATACACGGGTCAATGAGCAGTTCTTC.

The table lists this clonotype with a few counts. V gene TRBV28 combines with J gene TRBJ2-1; 8 nucleotides align to TRBD2. The germline CDR1 and CDR2 sequences are MDHEN and SYDVKM. Trimming at V came to 2 bases and at J to 2 bases, leaving 5 bases not matched to a gene. The CDR3 totals 16 residues. CDR3 sequence: CASSLGTGGPYNEQFF. CDR3 sequence (DNA): TGTGCCAGCAGTTTAGGTACGGGAGGGCCCTACAATGAGCAGTTCTTC.

The chain joins TRBV20-1 to TRBJ2-7, with 11 bases that match TRBD2. V dropped 0 bases and J dropped 2; count of bases not matched to a gene: 9. This CDR3 spans 17 amino acids. Germline V gene sequence: CDR1 DFQATT, CDR2 SNEGSKA (reference sequence). In DNA form, the CDR3 reads TGCAGTGCTAGAGATTCGACTAGCGGGAAAGGGGCCTACGAGCAGTACTTC. Encoded protein: CSARDSTSGKGAYEQYF.

The chain couples TRBV6-5 to TRBJ2-7; 7 positions match TRBD1. The CDR3 runs 13 residues. V lost 3 bases, J lost 3 bases, and 2 bases stayed unmatched. Germline loops: CDR1 MNHEY, CDR2 SVGAGI. The CDR3 sequence: CASSYYRGYEQYF. The CDR3 nucleotides are TGTGCCAGCAGTTATTACAGGGGCTACGAGCAGTACTTC.

This clonotype was recorded a few times. V usage is TRBV12-5 and J usage is TRBJ2-1; 11 bases match TRBD2. The CDR3 totals 14 residues. Germline lookup yields CDR1 LGHNT and CDR2 FRNRAP. The junction had 6 bases not matched to a gene; V was cut back by 7 bases and J by 7 bases. The CDR3, as DNA: TGTGCTAGTGCCCGGACTAGCGGGCATAATGAGCAGTTCTTC. Protein product: CASARTSGHNEQFF.

The J gene is TRBJ2-3, the V gene TRBV20-1; a weak D match, TRBD2 (5 bases). This CDR3 spans 14 amino acids. Germline V gives CDR1 DFQATT, CDR2 SNEGSKA (reference sequence). Trimming stripped 3 bases from V and 0 bases from J, with 10 bases between. In nucleotides, the CDR3 is TGCAGTGCTAGGGCTAGCCTTAGCACAGATACGCAGTATTTT. It yields the protein CSARASLSTDTQYF.

The rearrangement links TRBV18 to TRBJ2-7; 7 positions match TRBD1. The CDR3 runs to 14 residues. The V gene's germline CDR1 is KGHSH and CDR2 LQKENI. After removal of 2 bases from V and 4 bases from J, the junction contained 5 bases not matched to a gene. DNA of the CDR3: TGTGCCAGCTCACCAGGACAGGAGCCATACGAGCAGTACTTC. This translates into CASSPGQEPYEQYF.

The V call is TRBV4-3, the J call TRBJ2-6; the D gene is possibly TRBD2 (6 bases). Between the trimmed V and J ends, which lost 0 bases and 0 bases, there was a span of 9 bases. Germline V CDR1 and CDR2: LGHNA, YSLEER. This CDR3 region has 17 residues. In DNA form, the CDR3 reads TGCGCCAGCAGCCAAGATTCCGGGAGCTCTGGGGCCAACGTCCTGACTTTC. It codes for CASSQDSGSSGANVLTF.

The chain carries TRBV9 and TRBJ2-3; tentatively, D is TRBD1 (5 bases). The CDR3 contains 15 residues. The V end lost 0 bases, the J end lost 4 bases, and 12 bases lay between the germline ends. Germline assignment: CDR1 SGDLS and CDR2 YYNGEE. The CDR3 protein is CASSVEGVGADTQYF. In DNA form, the CDR3 reads TGTGCCAGCAGCGTAGAAGGGGTAGGGGCAGATACGCAGTATTTT.

Of note for this clonotype: A clone one base away is much larger, so this may be a read error. The chain links TRBV2 to TRBJ2-7, with 7 bases matching TRBD2. Trimming at V came to 11 bases and at J to 0 bases, leaving 10 bases not matched to a gene. The length of the CDR3 is 14 residues. Germline CDR1 is SNHLY and CDR2 is FYNNEI. The CDR3 is CACKGGIDSYEQYF. CDR3 nucleotides: TGTGCCTGCAAGGGAGGGATCGACTCCTACGAGCAGTACTTC.